Described below is a single T cell receptor (beta chain) sequence and its context. As yet, its antigen is unknown. CDR3 length: 13 residues. After removal of 6 bases from V and 8 bases from J, the junction contained 9 bases not matched to a gene. Germline V gene lookup returns CDR1 MDHEN and CDR2 SYDVKM. Using immunoSEQ multiplex PCR, the repertoire was profiled, and TCRdb retains in-frame clones only, with some absent. The sample shows about 32,000 clones, nearly 95% of them seen only once. This sample is part of a study of circulating and synovial CD4+ cells in juvenile arthritis. Study-level points and caveats: T cell genome counts differed by at least an order of magnitude between CPL and CD4 samples. Some such blood samples were as oligoclonal as synovium.

This clonotype originated in a human donor with juvenile idiopathic arthritis. Input material: CD4+ T cells from blood. The chain uses TRBV28 and TRBJ2-7, with TRBD1 matching over 8 bases. CDR3 protein: CASRGQGARKQYF. The CDR3 DNA is TGTGCCAGCAGAGGGCAGGGGGCAAGAAAGCAGTACTTC.